One sample yielded the 26 T cell receptor beta chains listed below, sequenced in a study of blood T cell repertoires in COVID-19. Sequenced by immunoSEQ multiplex PCR; TCRdb stores in-frame clones only, minus some. The sample records 200,000 to 250,000 clones, around 89% being singletons. Sequencing input: peripheral blood. These receptors were taken from a woman aged 35 to 49 with acute or convalescent COVID-19.

The V call is TRBV10-2, the J call TRBJ2-3; 15 nucleotides agree with TRBD2. Germline values: CDR1 WSHSY, CDR2 SAAADI. The ends lost 8 bases at V and 4 bases at J; junction bases unmatched: 13. The CDR3 has 18 residues. For the CDR3, the DNA is TGCGCCAGCCGCTCCGGACTAGCGGGGGGGCCGGTAGCAGATACGCAGTATTTT. This sequence encodes CASRSGLAGGPVADTQYF.

V usage is TRBV6-5 and J usage is TRBJ2-3; 7 bases are a match to TRBD2. The germline gives CDR1 MNHEY, CDR2 SVGAGI. The trim removed 0 bases at V and 0 bases at J, leaving 0 bases unmatched. The CDR3 is 15 residues long. CDR3 sequence (DNA): TGTGCCAGCAGTTACTCGCGGGGGAGCACAGATACGCAGTATTTT. Protein product: CASSYSRGSTDTQYF.

This chain uses TRBV21-1 with TRBJ1-2; the table's D call, TRBD1, was not checked against the DNA. TRBV21-1 is marked as a pseudogene. This CDR3 is 14 amino acids long. The CDR3 DNA reads TGTGCCAGCAGCACCCCGGACAGGTTGGGAGGCTACACCTTC. It codes for CASSTPDRLGGYTF.

The chain is built from TRBV4-1 and TRBJ2-5; weak D call: TRBD2 (5 bases). This CDR3 has 15 residues. V was shortened by 3 bases and J by 2 bases, with 13 bases between the two germline ends. Germline CDR1 is MGHRA and CDR2 is YSYEKL. CDR3 in amino acids: CASSQNVDLQETQYF. CDR3 DNA: TGCGCCAGCAGCCAGAACGTGGACTTACAAGAGACCCAGTACTTC.

The chain combines TRBV19 with TRBJ1-2; TRBD1 might be the D (5 bases). CDR3 length: 14 residues. Germline V CDR1 and CDR2: LNHDA, SQIVND (reference sequence). V lost 0 bases, J lost 6 bases, and 11 bases lay in between. The CDR3 coding sequence is TGTGCCAGTAGTATAGACAGGGTAATGGATGGCTACACCTTC. Translated, it gives CASSIDRVMDGYTF.

The chain carries TRBV27 and TRBJ2-7; D uncertain. Germline values: CDR1 MNHEY, CDR2 SMNVEV (reference sequence). The CDR3 runs to 11 residues. V shed 6 bases and J shed 5 bases, with 8 bases lying between them. CDR3 amino acids: CASRSVNEQYV. The CDR3 nucleotides are TGTGCCAGCAGGAGCGTTAACGAGCAGTACGTC.

CDR3 in amino acids: CAIRGQTYEQYV. The DNA of the CDR3 is TGTGCCATCAGGGGACAGACCTACGAGCAGTACGTC. The chain combines TRBV10-3 with TRBJ2-7; 7 bases align to TRBD1. Germline V gene data show CDR1 as ENHRY and CDR2 as SYGVKD. The CDR3 sequence is 12 residues long. The V gene end was trimmed by 6 bases and the J gene end by 2 bases; junction bases not matched to a gene: 1.

This chain connects TRBV2 to TRBJ2-1; TRBD1 is a possible D gene (6 bases). This CDR3 has 17 amino acids. Per the germline V gene, CDR1 is SNHLY and CDR2 is FYNNEI. Between the trimmed V and J ends, which lost 0 bases and 0 bases, there was a span of 12 bases. CDR3 DNA: TGTGCCAGCAGTGAAGCGCTCGGGACACTCTCCTACAATGAGCAGTTCTTC. Its protein product is CASSEALGTLSYNEQFF. The full variable domain, rest sourced from reference TRBV2 and TRBJ2-1, is EPEVTQTPSHQVTQMGQEVILRCVPISNHLYFYWYRQILGQKVEFLVSFYNNEISEKSEIFDDQFSVERPDGSNFTLKIRSTKLEDSAMYFCASSEALGTLSYNEQFFGPGTRLTVL.

The chain combines TRBV7-2 with TRBJ1-5; TRBD1 agrees at 8 bases. Germline assignment: CDR1 SGHTA and CDR2 FQGNSA. The CDR3 has 14 amino acids. Trimming cost V 5 bases and J 5 bases; bases outside gene matches: 5. The CDR3 DNA follows: TGTGCCAGCAGCCCCGGACAGGGCTATCAGCCCCAGCATTTT. Protein product: CASSPGQGYQPQHF. Full variable domain (rest looked up from reference TRBV7-2 and TRBJ1-5): GAGVSQSPSNKVTEKGKDVELRCDPISGHTALYWYRQSLGQGLEFLIYFQGNSAPDKSGLPSDRFSAERTGGSVSTLTIQRTQQEDSAVYLCASSPGQGYQPQHFGDGTRLSIL.

The chain recombines TRBV11-2 with TRBJ1-2, with 11 bases matching TRBD1. The J segment lost 2 bases and the V segment lost 5 bases, leaving 16 bases of the junction unmatched. The germline V gene has CDR1 SGHAT and CDR2 FQNNGV. The CDR3 is 19 amino acids. CDR3 DNA: TGTGCCAGCAGCGTCTCTCTAGTGGACAGGGGGCTCCTCAACTATGGCTACACCTTC. Protein sequence: CASSVSLVDRGLLNYGYTF.

The sample holds one count of this clone. The rearrangement joins TRBV7-3 to TRBJ2-3, with a possible D match to TRBD2 (6 bases). Germline values: CDR1 SGHTA, CDR2 FQGTGA. V was pared by 7 bases and J by 0 bases, with 17 bases between. The CDR3 sequence is 16 residues long. CDR3 nucleotide sequence: TGTGCCAGCAACCTCGCCGGGGGATCTAGCACAGATACGCAGTATTTT. Its protein product is CASNLAGGSSTDTQYF.

The chain combines TRBV25-1 with TRBJ2-3; 13 positions match TRBD2. The CDR3 length is 17 residues. The ends lost 6 bases at V and 0 bases at J; junction bases unmatched: 6. The germline CDR1 and CDR2 sequences are MGHDK and SYGVNS. The DNA of the CDR3 is TGTGCCAGCAGACCGGGACTAGCGGGGAATAGCACAGATACGCAGTATTTT. This encodes CASRPGLAGNSTDTQYF.

The chain links TRBV6-1 to TRBJ2-7, with 7 bases identical to TRBD1. Germline V lookup: CDR1 MNHNS, CDR2 SASEGT. V shed 1 base and J 9 bases; nucleotides not matched to a gene: 18. This CDR3 is 17 amino acids long. CDR3 nucleotides: TGTGCCAGCAGTGAAGTGGGGCCGGGACAGCCCCTAAAGGGGCAGTACGTC. The encoded protein is CASSEVGPGQPLKGQYV.

The chain links TRBV27 to TRBJ1-6; D is perhaps TRBD1 (6 bases). Trimming cost V 1 base and J 14 bases, with 15 bases left between them. The CDR3 contains 14 residues. The V gene's germline CDR1 is MNHEY and CDR2 SMNVEV (reference sequence). CDR3 sequence reads: CASSLWGPQVTLHF. CDR3 coding DNA: TGTGCCAGCAGTTTATGGGGGCCCCAGGTGACCCTCCACTTT.

The rearrangement joins TRBV15 to TRBJ1-3, with a possible D match to TRBD1 (5 bases). The CDR3 covers 15 residues. Germline loops: CDR1 LNHNV, CDR2 YYDKDF (reference sequence). The V and J ends lost 1 base and 4 bases respectively, with 11 bases between them. CDR3 sequence (DNA): TGTGCCACCAGCAGAGGACAGCTCAGCGGAAACACCATATATTTT. Protein: CATSRGQLSGNTIYF.

The V gene is TRBV19, the J gene TRBJ1-1, with D unclear. V was shortened by 1 base and J by 7 bases, with 10 bases between the two germline ends. CDR1 and CDR2 (germline): LNHDA, SQIVND (reference sequence). This CDR3 region has 13 residues. CDR3 amino acids: CASSIAVLYEAFF. Here the CDR3 DNA reads TGTGCCAGTAGTATAGCCGTTCTGTATGAAGCTTTCTTT.

The genes are TRBV7-9 and TRBJ1-1; 8 bases are a match to TRBD1. There are 19 residues in the CDR3. With V trimmed by 5 bases and J by 7 bases, 24 bases remained unmatched. Germline V gene data show CDR1 as SEHNR and CDR2 as FQNEAQ (reference sequence). CDR3 amino acids: CASSPEVYKGWQGANEAFF. In nucleotides, the CDR3 is TGTGCCAGCAGCCCCGAGGTGTATAAGGGCTGGCAGGGGGCCAATGAAGCTTTCTTT.

This chain links TRBV5-5 with TRBJ1-5, with D unclear. From germline, CDR1 is SGHKS and CDR2 YYEKEE (reference sequence). V was clipped by 5 bases and J by 3 bases, with 9 bases between them. The CDR3 sequence is 13 residues long. CDR3 sequence (DNA): TGTGCCAGCAGTTCGGGAGACAATCAGCCCCAGCATTTT. Translating gives CASSSGDNQPQHF.

V gene TRBV19 combines with J gene TRBJ1-2; 8 bases fit TRBD1. The CDR3 is made up of 14 amino acids. After removal of 3 bases from V and 4 bases from J, the junction contained 4 bases not matched to a gene. The germline V gene encodes CDR1 LNHDA and CDR2 SQIVND (reference sequence). The CDR3 nucleotides are TGTGCCAGTAGTATTGACAGGGGATTCTATGGCTACACCTTC. As protein: CASSIDRGFYGYTF.

The chain recombines TRBV6-4 with TRBJ2-7; TRBD2 might be the D (6 bases). In germline, CDR1 is MRHNA, CDR2 SNTAGT. This CDR3 is built from 16 residues. V lost 4 bases and J 2 bases, leaving 18 bases between the germline ends. The CDR3, as DNA: TGTGCCAGCAGTGTCGCACCCCCACTAGCCACCTACGAGCAGTACGTC. Encoded protein: CASSVAPPLATYEQYV.

V gene TRBV6-5 combines with J gene TRBJ1-3; D remains unclear. Germline V CDR1 and CDR2: MNHEY, SVGAGI. V lost 0 bases and J lost 9, with 12 bases in between. The CDR3 contains 14 residues. The CDR3 loop reads CASSYSRGRGTIYF. The DNA of the CDR3 is TGTGCCAGCAGTTACTCGCGGGGTCGGGGCACCATATATTTT.

The CDR3: CASSSRGAFIGKLFF. As DNA, the CDR3 is TGTGCCAGCAGCTCCCGGGGGGCATTTATAGGAAAACTGTTTTTT. The chain is built from TRBV5-6 and TRBJ1-4; possible D gene TRBD1, 6 bases. This CDR3 is 15 amino acids long. Trimming took off 3 bases at V and 10 bases at J, with 19 bases between the two ends. Germline-derived CDR1 and CDR2 are SGHDT and YYEEEE.

The chain employs TRBV10-3 and TRBJ1-5, with D perhaps TRBD1 (5 bases). Trimming left V 4 bases short and J 8 bases short, with 12 bases between. Looked up from germline, CDR1 is ENHRY and CDR2 is SYGVKD. This CDR3 comprises 13 residues. This CDR3 is CAISAGWIEPQHF. The CDR3 DNA follows: TGTGCCATCAGTGCAGGGTGGATTGAGCCCCAGCATTTT.

This clone was seen a single time. The V call is TRBV9, the J call TRBJ1-2; 10 nucleotides agree with TRBD1. CDR3 length: 16 amino acids. V lost 6 bases and J lost 2; bases outside the gene matches: 10. CDR1 is SGDLS and CDR2 is YYNGEE in the germline V gene. This CDR3 reads CASTASGTGDNYGYTF. DNA of the CDR3: TGTGCCAGCACCGCATCTGGGACAGGGGACAACTATGGCTACACCTTC.

The V and J genes are TRBV29-1 and TRBJ1-1; 8 nucleotides agree with TRBD1. The CDR3 loop spans 15 amino acids. Trimming removed 5 bases from V and 4 bases from J; junction bases left unmatched: 12. The germline gives CDR1 SQVTM, CDR2 ANQGSEA. CDR3 loop: CSVSEGTGLSTEAFF. In DNA form, the CDR3 reads TGCAGCGTTTCGGAAGGGACAGGCTTGAGCACTGAAGCTTTCTTT. The full variable domain, completed using reference TRBV29-1 and TRBJ1-1, is SAVISQKPSRDICQRGTSLTIQCQVDSQVTMMFWYRQQPGQSLTLIATANQGSEATYESGFVIDKFPISRPNLTFSTLTVSNMSPEDSSIYLCSVSEGTGLSTEAFFGQGTRLTVV.

The chain joins TRBV3-1 (or the pseudogene TRBV3-2) to TRBJ2-2; a possible D gene is TRBD1 (5 bases). In germline, CDR1 is LGHDT, CDR2 YNNKEL (reference sequence). The CDR3 length is 14 residues. Trimming stripped 2 bases from V and 7 bases from J, with 11 bases between. The CDR3 DNA reads TGTGCCAGCAGCCAACTCTCAGGGCTCGGGGAGCTGTTTTTT. Residues: CASSQLSGLGELFF.